This T cell receptor (beta chain) was recovered during a study of beta chain features in type 1 diabetes. Turning to the study itself: Healthy donors and patients had similar age, gender and cell yields. Whole-study findings and limits: TCRB CDR3 length was moderately but significantly reduced in all four CD4+ subsets of Type 1 diabetes patients. Sequencing used cDNA, and cells with high TCR expression could therefore be over-represented.

Regarding this clone: What it binds is unknown.

cDNA synthesis used the whole RNA isolate, giving expressed TCRB sequences. Here immunoSEQ multiplex PCR was the method, and the copy in TCRdb shows in-frame clones only, minus some. Altogether fewer than 300,000 clones are present, over 20% being singletons, with the ten largest covering 0.028%. Naive, central memory, regulatory and stem cell-like memory cells within the CD4+ compartment were sorted using CD45RO/CCR7/CD25/CD127/CD95/CD27. From germline, CDR1 is MDHEN and CDR2 SYDVKM. V gave up 3 bases and J gave up 10 bases, with 12 bases separating them. The CDR3 is 12 residues long. The source is a woman aged 35 to 49 with type 1 diabetes. The chain uses TRBV28 and TRBJ1-1; no firm D call. Sequencing input: naive CD4+ T cells from blood. The CDR3 DNA reads TGTGCCAGCAGTTTGGTCGGGATAGGAGCTTTCTTT. Its protein is CASSLVGIGAFF.